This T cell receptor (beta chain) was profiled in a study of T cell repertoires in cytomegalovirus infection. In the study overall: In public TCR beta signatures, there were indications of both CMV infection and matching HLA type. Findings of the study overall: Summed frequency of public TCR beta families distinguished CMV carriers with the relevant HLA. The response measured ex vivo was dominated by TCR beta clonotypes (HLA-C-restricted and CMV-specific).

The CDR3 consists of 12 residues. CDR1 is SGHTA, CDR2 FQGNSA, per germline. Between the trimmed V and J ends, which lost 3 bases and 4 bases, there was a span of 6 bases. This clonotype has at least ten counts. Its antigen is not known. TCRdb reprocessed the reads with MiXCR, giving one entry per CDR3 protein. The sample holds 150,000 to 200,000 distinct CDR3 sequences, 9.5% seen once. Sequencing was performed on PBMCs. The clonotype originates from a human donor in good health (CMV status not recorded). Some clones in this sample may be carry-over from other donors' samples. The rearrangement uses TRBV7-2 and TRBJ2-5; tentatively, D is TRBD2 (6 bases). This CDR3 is CASSFGGETQYF. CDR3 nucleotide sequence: TGTGCCAGCAGCTTCGGGGGAGAGACCCAGTACTTC.